The entry below describes one T cell receptor (beta chain). Assay used: immunoSEQ multiplex PCR; TCRdb lists only in-frame clones, some missing. The profile covers over 120,000 clones, with around 80% appearing a single time and 3.5% to 4% taken by the ten largest. Germline-derived CDR1 and CDR2 are SGHTA and FQGNSA. This CDR3 region has 15 residues. V shed 6 bases and J 3 bases; nucleotides not matched to a gene: 5. This sample stems from a study of blood T cell repertoires in COVID-19. Across the whole study: The analysed material was cDNA or gDNA that came from T cells, B-cell-depleted T cells, or PBMCs.

This clonotype was sampled from a man between 65 and 85 years old who had recovered from COVID-19. The material sequenced was peripheral blood. This sequence joins TRBV7-2 and TRBJ2-7, with 13 bases fitting TRBD2. This chain's CDR3 is CASSRLAGGVYEQYF. The CDR3 coding sequence is TGTGCCAGCAGTCGACTAGCGGGAGGCGTCTACGAGCAGTACTTC.